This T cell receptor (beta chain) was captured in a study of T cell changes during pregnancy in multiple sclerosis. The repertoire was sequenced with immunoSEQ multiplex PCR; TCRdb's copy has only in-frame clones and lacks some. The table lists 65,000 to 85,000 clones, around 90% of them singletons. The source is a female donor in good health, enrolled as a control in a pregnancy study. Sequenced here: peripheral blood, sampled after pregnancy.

The CDR3: CATPLFAGANTGELFF. The CDR3 nucleotides read TGTGCCACCCCACTCTTCGCGGGCGCGAACACCGGGGAGCTGTTTTTT. The V and J genes are TRBV18 and TRBJ2-2; possibly TRBD2 for D (5 bases). V shed 10 bases and J shed 0 bases, with 18 bases lying between them. This CDR3 contains 16 residues. Germline values: CDR1 KGHSH, CDR2 LQKENI.